This is a list of T cell receptor beta chains from one sample in a study of CD8+ T cells in alopecia areata. Sequencing used immunoSEQ multiplex PCR; TCRdb keeps in-frame clones, though not all of them. The table includes under 350,000 clones, 58% detected once. The material was CD4+ T cells sorted from blood, obtained at week 24, from a patient treated with tofacitinib. The receptors shown here come from a human donor with alopecia areata. The CDR3 runs from the conserved cysteine through the conserved F or W. The D gene is left open where the match is weak. Clone sizes are given selectively: once, few, many, or a class where the clone is expanded.

clone_size,v_call,j_call,d_call,cdr3_aa,cdr3_nt
-,TRBV5-1,TRBJ2-5,-,CASSPFLTGETQYF,TGCGCCAGCAGCCCCTTCCTCACGGGGGAGACCCAGTACTTC
-,TRBV2,TRBJ2-5,TRBD2,CASRTAGVETQYF,TGTGCCAGCAGGACGGCGGGGGTGGAGACCCAGTACTTC
-,TRBV4-3,TRBJ2-3,TRBD2,CASSQRTNGRADTQYF,TGCGCCAGCAGCCAAAGAACAAACGGGAGGGCGGATACGCAGTATTTT
-,TRBV11-2,TRBJ2-6,-,CASSLGLSGANVLTF,TGTGCCAGCAGCTTAGGTCTTTCTGGGGCCAACGTCCTGACTTTC
-,TRBV5-1,TRBJ2-6,TRBD1,CASSRQGSGANVLTF,TGCGCCAGCAGCCGACAGGGATCTGGGGCCAACGTCCTGACTTTC
few,TRBV30,TRBJ2-5,TRBD2,CAWSFSGAETQYF,TGTGCCTGGAGTTTTAGCGGGGCGGAGACCCAGTACTTC
-,TRBV9,TRBJ2-7,-,CASSVEGVARDEQYF,TGTGCCAGCAGCGTAGAGGGGGTCGCGAGGGACGAGCAGTACTTC
-,TRBV25-1,TRBJ1-2,-,CASSPTGYGYTF,TGTGCCAGCAGCCCCACGGGCTATGGCTACACCTTC
-,TRBV6-6,TRBJ2-5,-,CASSYLDPGETQYF,TGTGCCAGCAGTTACCTGGACCCGGGCGAGACCCAGTACTTC
-,TRBV15,TRBJ2-1,-,CATSSGTPQQFF,TGTGCCACCAGCAGCGGGACCCCACAGCAGTTCTTC
-,TRBV11-2,TRBJ1-4,-,CASGTGEKLFF,TGTGCCAGCGGTACAGGGGAAAAACTGTTTTTT
-,TRBV2,TRBJ2-7,TRBD2,CASKRGLADHEQYF,TGTGCCAGCAAACGCGGACTAGCGGATCACGAGCAGTACTTC
few,TRBV4-3,TRBJ2-1,-,CASSQDQGFTQFF,TGCGCCAGCAGCCAAGATCAGGGGTTCACGCAGTTCTTC
-,TRBV7-9,TRBJ2-2,-,CASSFTLSDTGELFF,TGTGCCAGCAGCTTCACCCTTAGCGACACCGGGGAGCTGTTTTTT
few,TRBV2,TRBJ1-2,-,CASHRVYGYTF,TGTGCCAGCCACCGTGTATATGGCTACACCTTC
few,TRBV30,TRBJ2-2,TRBD1,CAWRTGGNTGELFF,TGTGCCTGGAGGACAGGGGGTAACACCGGGGAGCTGTTTTTT
-,TRBV30,TRBJ2-7,TRBD2,CAWMASGGTMPGEQYF,TGTGCCTGGATGGCTAGCGGGGGGACTATGCCAGGAGAGCAGTACTTC
few,TRBV6-6,TRBJ2-1,-,CASSRRGTSDEQFF,TGTGCCAGCAGTAGACGAGGGACCTCTGATGAGCAGTTCTTC
-,TRBV5-4,TRBJ2-1,TRBD1,CASSPRDRGYNEQFF,TGTGCCAGCAGCCCCCGGGACAGGGGGTACAATGAGCAGTTCTTC
few,TRBV29-1,TRBJ2-7,TRBD1,CSVRRQGNYEQYF,TGCAGCGTTCGGCGACAGGGAAACTACGAGCAGTACTTC
-,TRBV7-6,TRBJ2-3,TRBD2,CASSLAPSGGADTQYF,TGTGCCAGCAGCTTAGCGCCTAGCGGGGGGGCAGATACGCAGTATTTT
-,TRBV5-1,TRBJ1-1,-,CASSLELQVEAFF,TGCGCCAGCAGCTTGGAGCTACAGGTTGAGGCTTTCTTT
-,TRBV7-9,TRBJ1-1,TRBD1,CATPRDRTLNTEAFF,TGTGCCACTCCGAGGGACAGGACATTGAACACTGAAGCTTTCTTT
few,TRBV7-2,TRBJ1-5,-,CASSSRVSNQPQHF,TGTGCCAGCAGCTCCAGGGTTAGCAATCAGCCCCAGCATTTT
few,TRBV6-5,TRBJ2-3,-,CASSSLWVEEKQYF,TGTGCCAGCAGTTCGCTATGGGTGGAGGAAAAGCAGTATTTT
-,TRBV9,TRBJ2-7,-,CASSVDLGAYEQYF,TGTGCCAGCAGCGTAGACTTAGGGGCCTACGAGCAGTACTTC
few,TRBV27,TRBJ1-2,TRBD1,CASRDNRGTNYGYTF,TGTGCCAGCAGAGATAACAGGGGGACTAACTATGGCTACACCTTC
-,TRBV4-1,TRBJ1-1,TRBD1,CASSQEQRTGKLEAFF,TGCGCCAGCAGCCAAGAGCAGCGGACAGGGAAGTTGGAAGCTTTCTTT
-,TRBV30,TRBJ2-5,-,CAWSVIRGRETQYF,TGTGCCTGGAGTGTGATACGGGGGAGGGAGACCCAGTACTTC
-,TRBV11-2,TRBJ2-7,-,CASSPTPWDEQYF,TGTGCCAGCAGCCCGACCCCCTGGGACGAGCAGTACTTC
-,TRBV7-2,TRBJ2-3,TRBD2,CASSLGLAGSTDTQYF,TGTGCCAGCAGCTTAGGACTAGCGGGGAGCACAGATACGCAGTATTTT
-,TRBV9,TRBJ2-5,TRBD2,CASSVLAGGPQETQYF,TGTGCCAGCAGCGTCCTAGCGGGGGGGCCTCAAGAGACCCAGTACTTC
few,TRBV29-1,TRBJ2-5,-,CSVRPGPQETQYF,TGCAGCGTACGACCTGGCCCCCAAGAGACCCAGTACTTC
-,TRBV11-2,TRBJ2-7,-,CASSGGTYEQYF,TGTGCCAGCAGCGGGGGCACCTACGAGCAGTACTTC
-,TRBV6-6,TRBJ2-1,-,CASKRTNYNEQFF,TGTGCCAGCAAGCGGACTAACTACAATGAGCAGTTCTTC
-,TRBV28,TRBJ2-5,TRBD1,CASSQGTGVETQYF,TGTGCCAGCAGCCAAGGGACAGGGGTAGAGACCCAGTACTTC
-,TRBV15,TRBJ2-3,-,CATSRDPDPTDTQYF,TGTGCCACCAGCAGAGACCCCGACCCCACAGATACGCAGTATTTT
-,TRBV29-1,TRBJ2-7,-,CSVHSTGEQYF,TGCAGCGTTCATTCAACGGGAGAGCAGTACTTC
-,TRBV2,TRBJ1-1,-,CASSEGEGSAEAFF,TGTGCCAGCAGTGAGGGGGAGGGCTCGGCTGAAGCTTTCTTT
-,TRBV5-6,TRBJ2-1,-,CASSAGWNEQFF,TGTGCCAGCAGCGCCGGGTGGAATGAGCAGTTCTTC
few,TRBV7-2,TRBJ1-3,TRBD1,CASSLRTGRGNTIYF,TGTGCCAGCAGCTTACGGACAGGGAGAGGAAACACCATATATTTT
-,TRBV2,TRBJ1-6,-,CASSRQNSPLHF,TGTGCCAGCAGTAGACAGAATTCACCCCTCCACTTT
-,TRBV9,TRBJ2-2,-,CASSPPVTGELFF,TGTGCCAGCAGCCCTCCGGTCACCGGGGAGCTGTTTTTT
-,TRBV15,TRBJ2-3,-,CATSRDGGRDTQYF,TGTGCCACCAGCAGGGACGGGGGCAGAGATACGCAGTATTTT
-,TRBV27,TRBJ1-6,TRBD1,CASSLDRASPLHF,TGTGCCAGCAGTTTAGACAGGGCCTCACCCCTCCACTTT
-,TRBV9,TRBJ2-3,-,CASSVWAVPPTDTQYF,TGTGCCAGCAGCGTATGGGCAGTCCCACCCACAGATACGCAGTATTTT
-,TRBV6-5,TRBJ2-1,TRBD2,CASSPAGGPHEQFF,TGTGCCAGCAGCCCAGCGGGGGGGCCTCATGAGCAGTTCTTC
-,TRBV7-8,TRBJ2-5,-,CASSLHAGRTKETQYF,TGTGCCAGCAGCCTTCACGCGGGACGAACAAAAGAGACCCAGTACTTC
-,TRBV7-2,TRBJ2-5,-,CASSSYQETQYF,TGTGCCAGCAGCTCGTACCAAGAGACCCAGTACTTC
-,TRBV30,TRBJ2-5,TRBD1,CAWSRTGIGQETQYF,TGTGCCTGGAGTAGGACAGGGATAGGGCAAGAGACCCAGTACTTC
-,TRBV18,TRBJ2-3,-,CASSPRGDTDTQYF,TGTGCCAGCTCACCACGGGGGGACACAGATACGCAGTATTTT
few,TRBV7-2,TRBJ2-7,TRBD2,CASSLAGTSGHRQYF,TGTGCCAGCAGCTTAGCCGGAACTAGCGGGCATAGGCAGTACTTC